This is a list of T cell receptor beta chains from one sample in a study of blood T cells in healthy people across ages. Via MiXCR, TCRdb re-called the 5' RACE reads, giving one row per CDR3 protein. In the table there are 950,000 to 1,200,000 distinct CDR3 sequences, roughly two fifths of which are singletons. The sample consisted of blood. These receptor sequences come from a man aged 18 to 29 in good health. The CDR3 runs from the conserved cysteine through the conserved F or W. A D gene is named only where the DNA matches it firmly. The size of a clone is reported for some rows only, either as once, few or many, or as a class for expanded clones.

d_gene: NA
v_gene: TRBV6-2/TRBV6-3
len: 13
abundance: NA
j_gene: TRBJ2-7
CDR3aa: CASQGPYYNEQYF
CDR3nt: TGTGCCAGTCAGGGGCCCTACTACAATGAGCAGTACTTC

d_gene: NA
v_gene: TRBV20-1
len: 15
abundance: NA
j_gene: TRBJ1-5
CDR3aa: CSARSPAGGSQPQHF
CDR3nt: TGCAGTGCTAGATCTCCCGCGGGGGGCAGTCAGCCCCAGCATTTT

d_gene: NA
v_gene: TRBV5-1
len: 14
abundance: NA
j_gene: TRBJ1-1
CDR3aa: CASSFGQINTEAFF
CDR3nt: TGCGCCAGCAGCTTCGGGCAGATAAACACTGAAGCTTTCTTT

d_gene: TRBD1
v_gene: TRBV5-1
len: 15
abundance: NA
j_gene: TRBJ2-3
CDR3aa: CASSVGQGSTDTQYF
CDR3nt: TGCGCCAGCAGCGTGGGACAGGGAAGCACAGATACGCAGTATTTT

d_gene: NA
v_gene: TRBV30
len: 15
abundance: NA
j_gene: TRBJ1-1
CDR3aa: CAWSRLGTGGTEAFF
CDR3nt: TGTGCCTGGTCTCGCCTGGGGACTGGCGGGACTGAAGCTTTCTTT

d_gene: TRBD1
v_gene: TRBV25-1
len: 15
abundance: NA
j_gene: TRBJ1-1
CDR3aa: CASSEGQDRGTEAFF
CDR3nt: TGTGCCAGCAGTGAAGGACAGGATAGGGGCACTGAAGCTTTCTTT

d_gene: NA
v_gene: TRBV4-3
len: 18
abundance: NA
j_gene: TRBJ2-1
CDR3aa: CASSQDPLSAGRYNEQFF
CDR3nt: TGCGCCAGCAGCCAAGATCCCCTTTCGGCGGGGCGCTACAATGAGCAGTTCTTC

d_gene: TRBD1
v_gene: TRBV7-2
len: 17
abundance: NA
j_gene: TRBJ1-4
CDR3aa: CASSPFGGQGTGEKLFF
CDR3nt: TGTGCCAGCAGCCCCTTCGGGGGACAGGGGACGGGTGAAAAACTGTTTTTT

d_gene: NA
v_gene: TRBV20-1
len: 15
abundance: NA
j_gene: TRBJ2-1
CDR3aa: CSASGYRTVNNERFF
CDR3nt: TGCAGTGCTAGTGGTTACCGGACAGTCAACAATGAGCGGTTCTTC

d_gene: NA
v_gene: TRBV18
len: 15
abundance: NA
j_gene: TRBJ1-1
CDR3aa: CASSPGKTVNTEAFF
CDR3nt: TGTGCCAGCTCACCAGGAAAAACGGTGAACACTGAAGCTTTCTTT

d_gene: NA
v_gene: TRBV20-1
len: 14
abundance: NA
j_gene: TRBJ1-1
CDR3aa: CSARALTGDTEAFF
CDR3nt: TGCAGTGCTAGAGCCTTGACAGGCGACACTGAAGCTTTCTTT

d_gene: NA
v_gene: TRBV7-2
len: 15
abundance: NA
j_gene: TRBJ1-4
CDR3aa: CASSLVPGPNEKLFF
CDR3nt: TGTGCCAGCAGCTTAGTACCGGGGCCCAACGAAAAACTGTTTTTT

d_gene: NA
v_gene: TRBV6-6
len: 15
abundance: few
j_gene: TRBJ2-3
CDR3aa: CASRRLAGLADTQYF
CDR3nt: TGTGCCAGCAGACGCCTCGCCGGACTGGCAGATACGCAGTATTTT

d_gene: NA
v_gene: TRBV9
len: 16
abundance: few
j_gene: TRBJ1-1
CDR3aa: CASSVSGSIMNTEAFF
CDR3nt: TGTGCCAGCAGCGTATCAGGCAGCATCATGAACACTGAAGCTTTCTTT

d_gene: TRBD1
v_gene: TRBV6-5
len: 20
abundance: few
j_gene: TRBJ2-3
CDR3aa: CASSYSTPTDRTISTDTQYF
CDR3nt: TGTGCCAGCAGTTACTCAACTCCTACGGACAGGACGATTAGCACAGATACGCAGTATTTT

d_gene: NA
v_gene: TRBV21-1
len: 15
abundance: NA
j_gene: TRBJ1-5
CDR3aa: CASRSQEPSNQPQHF
CDR3nt: TGTGCCAGCCGCTCTCAGGAACCAAGCAATCAGCCCCAGCATTTT

d_gene: TRBD1
v_gene: TRBV5-1
len: 14
abundance: few
j_gene: TRBJ2-7
CDR3aa: CASSQGQGQYEQYF
CDR3nt: TGCGCCAGCAGCCAGGGACAGGGGCAATACGAGCAGTACTTC

d_gene: NA
v_gene: TRBV20-1
len: 13
abundance: once
j_gene: TRBJ1-6
CDR3aa: CSARGSLDSPLHF
CDR3nt: TGCAGTGCTAGGGGGTCGTTGGATTCACCCCTCCACTTT

d_gene: TRBD2
v_gene: TRBV6-2/TRBV6-3
len: 17
abundance: few
j_gene: TRBJ2-3
CDR3aa: CASSYGTSGTYTDTQYF
CDR3nt: TGTGCCAGCAGTTACGGGACTAGCGGAACCTACACAGATACGCAGTATTTT

d_gene: NA
v_gene: TRBV20-1
len: 15
abundance: NA
j_gene: TRBJ1-6
CDR3aa: CSARYGSSYNSPLHF
CDR3nt: TGCAGTGCTAGATACGGGAGCTCCTATAATTCACCCCTCCACTTT

d_gene: NA
v_gene: TRBV7-9
len: 13
abundance: few
j_gene: TRBJ2-3
CDR3aa: CASSSPAADTQYF
CDR3nt: TGTGCCAGCAGCTCCCCGGCCGCGGATACGCAGTATTTT

d_gene: NA
v_gene: TRBV25-1
len: 14
abundance: once
j_gene: TRBJ1-3
CDR3aa: CATRKESSGNTIYF
CDR3nt: TGTGCCACCCGGAAGGAGAGCTCTGGAAACACCATATATTTT

d_gene: NA
v_gene: TRBV27
len: 13
abundance: NA
j_gene: TRBJ2-3
CDR3aa: CAIGLPWVDTQYF
CDR3nt: TGTGCCATTGGACTACCCTGGGTTGATACGCAGTATTTT

d_gene: TRBD2
v_gene: TRBV3-1
len: 17
abundance: NA
j_gene: TRBJ2-3
CDR3aa: CASSHPSWTREGDTQYF
CDR3nt: TGTGCCAGCAGCCATCCTTCTTGGACCAGGGAGGGCGATACGCAGTATTTT

d_gene: NA
v_gene: TRBV4-1
len: 18
abundance: NA
j_gene: TRBJ1-2
CDR3aa: CASSQDTVTATSNYGYTF
CDR3nt: TGCGCCAGCAGCCAAGATACTGTTACAGCTACCTCTAACTATGGCTACACCTTC

d_gene: TRBD1
v_gene: TRBV12-3/TRBV12-4
len: 15
abundance: many
j_gene: TRBJ1-5
CDR3aa: CASSLGDSPNQPQHF
CDR3nt: TGTGCCAGCAGTTTAGGGGACAGCCCCAATCAGCCCCAGCATTTT

d_gene: TRBD2
v_gene: TRBV4-1
len: 20
abundance: NA
j_gene: TRBJ2-1
CDR3aa: CASSQAIGPSGGSFCNEQFF
CDR3nt: TGCGCCAGCAGCCAAGCAATAGGGCCTAGCGGGGGTTCATTTTGCAATGAGCAGTTCTTC

d_gene: NA
v_gene: TRBV6-5
len: 15
abundance: NA
j_gene: TRBJ1-4
CDR3aa: CASSYSVPTNEKLFF
CDR3nt: TGTGCCAGCAGTTACTCCGTCCCAACTAATGAAAAACTGTTTTTT

d_gene: NA
v_gene: TRBV4-2
len: 14
abundance: many
j_gene: TRBJ2-7
CDR3aa: CASSQGLGSYEQYF
CDR3nt: TGTGCCAGCAGCCAAGGCCTGGGCTCCTACGAGCAGTACTTC

d_gene: NA
v_gene: TRBV3-1
len: 15
abundance: many
j_gene: TRBJ2-7
CDR3aa: CASSPTGGSTYEQYF
CDR3nt: TGTGCCAGCAGCCCAACGGGCGGCTCTACCTACGAGCAGTACTTC

d_gene: NA
v_gene: TRBV6-5
len: 15
abundance: NA
j_gene: TRBJ1-1
CDR3aa: CASSYSTRGRTEAFF
CDR3nt: TGTGCCAGCAGTTACTCGACCAGGGGAAGAACTGAAGCTTTCTTT

d_gene: NA
v_gene: TRBV29-1
len: 14
abundance: few
j_gene: TRBJ2-2
CDR3aa: CSVWTRANGGELFF
CDR3nt: TGCAGCGTTTGGACACGCGCTAACGGCGGGGAGCTGTTTTTT

d_gene: NA
v_gene: TRBV9
len: 13
abundance: NA
j_gene: TRBJ2-1
CDR3aa: CASSLLEYNEQFF
CDR3nt: TGTGCCAGCAGCCTCCTCGAGTACAATGAGCAGTTCTTC

d_gene: NA
v_gene: TRBV29-1
len: 15
abundance: NA
j_gene: TRBJ1-2
CDR3aa: CSVATGTSTNYGYTF
CDR3nt: TGCAGCGTTGCCACCGGGACAAGCACTAACTATGGCTACACCTTC

d_gene: TRBD2
v_gene: TRBV3-1
len: 17
abundance: NA
j_gene: TRBJ2-7
CDR3aa: CASSQDLLAGVHNEQYF
CDR3nt: TGTGCCAGTAGCCAAGATCTGCTAGCGGGGGTTCACAATGAGCAGTACTTC

d_gene: NA
v_gene: TRBV12-3/TRBV12-4
len: 16
abundance: many
j_gene: TRBJ1-2
CDR3aa: CASSPPTGPFVDGYTF
CDR3nt: TGTGCCAGCAGTCCCCCGACAGGCCCCTTTGTGGATGGCTACACCTTC

d_gene: NA
v_gene: TRBV27
len: 12
abundance: NA
j_gene: TRBJ1-6
CDR3aa: CASTAGHSPLHF
CDR3nt: TGTGCCAGCACTGCGGGACATTCACCCCTCCACTTT

d_gene: TRBD1
v_gene: TRBV7-6
len: 15
abundance: NA
j_gene: TRBJ1-1
CDR3aa: CASSLGTGSANEAFF
CDR3nt: TGTGCCAGCAGCTTAGGGACAGGGTCGGCCAATGAAGCTTTCTTT

d_gene: TRBD1
v_gene: TRBV29-1
len: 14
abundance: NA
j_gene: TRBJ1-1
CDR3aa: CSVGYKQGSTEAFF
CDR3nt: TGCAGCGTCGGATACAAACAGGGGTCCACTGAAGCTTTCTTT

d_gene: NA
v_gene: TRBV7-9
len: 14
abundance: NA
j_gene: TRBJ2-2
CDR3aa: CASSPYRDTGELFF
CDR3nt: TGTGCCAGCAGCCCTTACAGGGACACCGGGGAGCTGTTTTTT

d_gene: NA
v_gene: TRBV6-2/TRBV6-3
len: 16
abundance: NA
j_gene: TRBJ2-3
CDR3aa: CASSYYRGSTTDTQYF
CDR3nt: TGTGCCAGCAGTTACTATCGCGGGTCGACCACAGATACGCAGTATTTT

d_gene: NA
v_gene: TRBV12-3/TRBV12-4
len: 13
abundance: few
j_gene: TRBJ1-1
CDR3aa: CASRAGMYTEAFF
CDR3nt: TGTGCCAGCCGGGCAGGGATGTACACTGAAGCTTTCTTT

d_gene: TRBD1
v_gene: TRBV20-1
len: 14
abundance: many
j_gene: TRBJ1-5
CDR3aa: CSASDRGGNQPQHF
CDR3nt: TGCAGTGCATCAGACAGGGGCGGCAATCAGCCCCAGCATTTT